These T cell receptor beta chains were read from a single sample in a study of T cell responses to AZD1222 COVID-19 vaccine. Libraries were prepared by immunoSEQ multiplex PCR; TCRdb keeps only in-frame clonotypes and omits some of them. The sample carries approximately 150,000 clones, roughly 84% recorded once. The source material was peripheral blood, sampled 28 days after the second AZD1222 dose. These receptors were taken from an adult who received the AZD1222 COVID-19 vaccine. Each CDR3 is given with its conserved first and last residue. A D gene is named only where the DNA matches it firmly. Rows give clone size only sometimes, using once, few, many, or a class for an expanded clone.

j_call: TRBJ2-7
d_call: TRBD1
clone_size: NA
v_call: TRBV11-3
cdr3_aa: CASSLGPSGGSYEQYF
cdr3_nt: TGTGCCAGCAGCTTAGGCCCGTCAGGGGGCTCCTACGAGCAGTACTTC

j_call: TRBJ2-7
d_call: NA
clone_size: NA
v_call: TRBV6-5
cdr3_aa: CASRTATGRPYEQYF
cdr3_nt: TGTGCCAGCAGGACTGCAACAGGGAGGCCCTACGAGCAGTACTTC

j_call: TRBJ1-2
d_call: TRBD1
clone_size: few
v_call: TRBV6-5
cdr3_aa: CASSYSAGGYGYTF
cdr3_nt: TGTGCCAGCAGTTACTCGGCAGGGGGCTATGGCTACACCTTC

j_call: TRBJ1-3
d_call: NA
clone_size: few
v_call: TRBV12-3/TRBV12-4
cdr3_aa: CASSFSGNTIYF
cdr3_nt: TGTGCCAGCAGTTTTTCTGGAAACACCATATATTTT

j_call: TRBJ2-1
d_call: NA
clone_size: NA
v_call: TRBV4-1
cdr3_aa: CASSQRTIPSSYNEQFF
cdr3_nt: TGCGCCAGCAGCCAAAGGACTATCCCGAGCTCCTACAATGAGCAGTTCTTC

j_call: TRBJ2-5
d_call: NA
clone_size: NA
v_call: TRBV4-1
cdr3_aa: CASSRVGETQYF
cdr3_nt: TGCGCCAGCAGCCGAGTTGGGGAGACCCAGTACTTC

j_call: TRBJ1-1
d_call: NA
clone_size: NA
v_call: TRBV20-1
cdr3_aa: CSARGYPNTEAFF
cdr3_nt: TGCAGTGCTCGTGGATATCCGAACACTGAAGCTTTCTTT

j_call: TRBJ1-3
d_call: TRBD1
clone_size: NA
v_call: TRBV6-5
cdr3_aa: CAGDSLKGNTIYF
cdr3_nt: TGTGCCGGGGACAGTTTAAAGGGAAACACCATATATTTT

j_call: TRBJ2-7
d_call: TRBD1
clone_size: few
v_call: TRBV27
cdr3_aa: CASSLPSDRGGYEQYF
cdr3_nt: TGTGCCAGCAGTTTACCCAGCGACAGGGGTGGTTACGAGCAGTACTTC

j_call: TRBJ1-2
d_call: NA
clone_size: NA
v_call: TRBV30
cdr3_aa: CAWKWQGINYGYTF
cdr3_nt: TGTGCCTGGAAGTGGCAGGGGATTAACTATGGCTACACCTTC

j_call: TRBJ2-1
d_call: NA
clone_size: NA
v_call: TRBV6-5
cdr3_aa: CASSRERYGEQFF
cdr3_nt: TGTGCCAGCAGTAGGGAACGGTACGGGGAGCAGTTCTTC